The T cell receptor beta chain described here comes from a study of cytomegalovirus exposure and HLA in healthy donors. The PCR made use of 60 Vbeta and 13 Jbeta primers. TCRdb's table, derived via immunoSEQ multiplex PCR, lists solely in-frame clones and lacks some. In all, the sample yields 40,000 or so clones. Donors counted as nominally healthy when sampled, yet unrecorded immune exposures were likely. The receptor was isolated from a man aged 30 to 45 in good health and CMV-seronegative. Sequencing was done on a sample of PBMCs.

CDR3 amino acids: CASSLGAVRGQPQHF. As DNA, the CDR3 is TGTGCCAGCAGCCTCGGAGCCGTACGTGGGCAGCCCCAGCATTTT. This chain joins TRBV9 and TRBJ1-5; D is unresolved. V was trimmed by 4 bases and J by 7 bases, leaving 18 bases between them. The germline V gene encodes CDR1 SGDLS and CDR2 YYNGEE. This CDR3 has 15 amino acids.